The present TCR beta chain was sequenced within a study of PD-L1 blockade in urothelial cancer. Study context: Patients began atezolizumab, 1,200 mg intravenously every 3 weeks, in the mid-2010s. Blood analysis took place 3 weeks (second dose) and 6 weeks after treatment start. The median T cell count in blood samples was 140,000 to 150,000.

Time point here: pretreatment peripheral blood. Pretreatment and on-treatment blood mononuclear cell samples were taken, totaling between 1 and 8 time points per patient. Some clones are missing from TCRdb's copy, which holds only in-frame ones; the method was immunoSEQ multiplex PCR. The sample holds roughly 95,000 clones; around 87% are singletons and the top ten take 1.5% to 2%. V lost 4 bases and J lost 1; bases outside the gene matches: 8. This CDR3 has 16 residues. CDR1 and CDR2 from the germline V gene are SGHRS and YFSETQ. The source was PBMCs, collected around atezolizumab (anti-PD-L1) treatment. This TCR was recovered from a man in his sixties with urothelial cancer. This rearrangement joins TRBV5-1 to TRBJ2-7; 10 nucleotides agree with TRBD2. CDR3 in amino acids: CASSLGLAGGSYEQYF. The CDR3 nucleotides are TGCGCCAGCAGCCTGGGTTTAGCGGGAGGTTCCTACGAGCAGTACTTC.